This TCR beta chain was sequenced in a study of blood T cell repertoires in COVID-19. The CDR3 totals 13 residues. Trimming took off 7 bases at V and 5 bases at J, with 15 bases between the two ends. Per the germline V gene, CDR1 is SGHDT and CDR2 is YYEEEE. This table comes from immunoSEQ multiplex PCR, and its TCRdb copy is limited to in-frame clones, with some not included. The top ten clones hold around 10% of a sample with 140,000 or so clones, about four fifths of them seen once. The rearrangement uses TRBV5-6 and TRBJ1-2, with D maybe TRBD1 (6 bases). Material: PBMCs or T cells enriched from blood (not recorded which). This clonotype was sampled from a man in his fifties who had recovered from COVID-19. CDR3 DNA sequence: TGTGCCAGCTCCGGTAGGGGACATTATGGCTACACCTTC. This gives the protein CASSGRGHYGYTF.